This is a list of T cell receptor beta chains from one sample in a study of CD8 T cells in ankylosing spondylitis. TCRdb re-called the 5' RACE reads with MiXCR, one entry per CDR3 protein. This repertoire shows 200,000 to 250,000 distinct CDR3 sequences, around 19% found once; its top ten account for approximately 42%. The specimen was blood, either unsorted or a sorted T cell fraction (not recorded which). The receptors were sampled from a male donor with ankylosing spondylitis. CDR3s include the opening cysteine and the closing phenylalanine or tryptophan. The D gene is left open where the match is weak. Size values are once, few and many counts, or a class for expanded clones, and some rows have none.

many,TRBD2,TRBV12-3/TRBV12-4,TRBJ2-7,TGTGCCAGCAGTCCTAGCGGGAGGGCCTACGAGCAGTACTTC,CASSPSGRAYEQYF
NA,NA,TRBV7-6,TRBJ2-6,TGTGCCAGCAGCTTAGGTGGACCGAGCTCTGGGGCCAACGTCCTGACTTTC,CASSLGGPSSGANVLTF
NA,TRBD1,TRBV5-1,TRBJ1-1,TGCGCCAGCAGCATCCGACAGGGGGAGAACACTGAAGCTTTCTTT,CASSIRQGENTEAFF
few,TRBD2,TRBV6-2/TRBV6-3,TRBJ2-7,TGTGCCACCCAAGGAGCGGGGGGTCCCTACGAGCAGTACTTC,CATQGAGGPYEQYF
NA,TRBD2,TRBV20-1,TRBJ2-3,TGCAGTGCCGACACTAGCGGGAGGGCCGGCGGTACGCAGTATTTT,CSADTSGRAGGTQYF
few,NA,TRBV27,TRBJ1-1,TGTGCCAGCAGTCAAACCTGGGGCAGCACTGAAGCTTTCTTT,CASSQTWGSTEAFF
few,TRBD1,TRBV12-3/TRBV12-4,TRBJ1-2,TGTGCCAGCAGTTTATTCCAGGGGGATAACTATGGCTACACCTTC,CASSLFQGDNYGYTF
few,NA,TRBV24-1,TRBJ2-2,TGTGCCACCAGTTCTTGGGGCAACACCGGGGAGCTGTTTTTT,CATSSWGNTGELFF
NA,TRBD2,TRBV27,TRBJ2-1,TGTGCCAGCAGTAATAGCGGGAACTCCTACAATGAGCAGTTCTTC,CASSNSGNSYNEQFF
NA,TRBD2,TRBV7-2,TRBJ2-1,TGTGCCAAGGGGACTAGCCTTCCCAGGAATGAGCAGTTCTTC,CAKGTSLPRNEQFF
few,NA,TRBV12-3/TRBV12-4,TRBJ2-7,TGTGCCAGCAGCTCCTGGAAATCCGAAGCGCAGTACTTC,CASSSWKSEAQYF
NA,NA,TRBV2,TRBJ2-1,TGTGCCAGCAGTGACGCGACATGGGGTGAGCAGTTCTTC,CASSDATWGEQFF
few,TRBD2,TRBV20-1,TRBJ2-3,TGCAGTGCGAGACTGGGACTAGCGGGAGGGAGCACAGATACGCAGTATTTT,CSARLGLAGGSTDTQYF
NA,NA,TRBV7-9,TRBJ2-3,TGTGCCAGCAGACTCTCCCGCCTAGACAACACAGATACGCAGTATTTT,CASRLSRLDNTDTQYF
NA,NA,TRBV29-1,TRBJ2-7,TGCAGCGTTGAGGGCTCTCAGGACAGCAAAATCTACGAGCAGTACTTC,CSVEGSQDSKIYEQYF
NA,TRBD2,TRBV3-1,TRBJ2-1,TGTGCCAGCAGCCAAGATGGCGGACTAGCGGCGTACAATGAGCAGTTCTTC,CASSQDGGLAAYNEQFF
few,TRBD1,TRBV11-3,TRBJ2-5,TGTGCCAGCAGCCCTTCCGGGACAGAACCCCAAGAGACCCAGTACTTC,CASSPSGTEPQETQYF
NA,NA,TRBV6-1,TRBJ2-5,TGTGCCAGCAGTGAAGAAGGGGGGGGGGCAGAGACCCAGTACTTC,CASSEEGGGAETQYF
NA,TRBD1,TRBV5-1,TRBJ2-7,TGCGCCAGCAGCACCCGACAGGGAAGGGACTACGAGCAGTACTTC,CASSTRQGRDYEQYF
few,NA,TRBV4-2,TRBJ2-2,TGTGCCAGCAGTCTAGCTAGGGATCCCGGGGAGCTGTTTTTT,CASSLARDPGELFF
many,TRBD2,TRBV29-1,TRBJ2-1,TGCAGCGTTGGGGGACTACCATCCGGCTCCTACAATGAGCAGTTCTTC,CSVGGLPSGSYNEQFF
NA,NA,TRBV12-3/TRBV12-4,TRBJ2-1,TGTGCCAGCAGTTTAGGGGGAGGCGAGTCCTACAATGAGCAGTTCTTC,CASSLGGGESYNEQFF
many,NA,TRBV7-2,TRBJ2-2,TGTGCCACCAACCACGCAGGGATGAACACCGGGGAGCTGTTTTTT,CATNHAGMNTGELFF
NA,TRBD2,TRBV6-2/TRBV6-3,TRBJ2-7,TGTGCCAGCACGAGGACTAGCGAAGCCTACGAGCAGTACTTC,CASTRTSEAYEQYF
NA,NA,TRBV29-1,TRBJ2-1,TGCAGCGCTCGGGGGGAGGTAGGGGGGAACAATGAGCAGTTCTTC,CSARGEVGGNNEQFF
NA,TRBD2,TRBV4-3,TRBJ2-1,TGCGCCAGCAGCCCCCGGACTAGCGGGGGGTACAATGAGCAGTTCTTC,CASSPRTSGGYNEQFF
NA,NA,TRBV15,TRBJ2-7,TGTGCCACCAGCTCACCCAGGGCGACATTCTACGAGCAGTACTTC,CATSSPRATFYEQYF
NA,TRBD2,TRBV7-8,TRBJ2-3,TGTGCCAGCAGACTACTAGCGGGGCATACCACAGATACGCAGTATTTT,CASRLLAGHTTDTQYF
few,NA,TRBV7-9,TRBJ2-3,TGTGCCAGCAGCTTAACGACTAACCCTAGCACAGATACGCAGTATTTT,CASSLTTNPSTDTQYF
many,NA,TRBV6-1,TRBJ1-3,TGTGCCAGCAGTGAACTGCCAGGACTAGCCGTGGACACCATATATTTT,CASSELPGLAVDTIYF
NA,TRBD1,TRBV5-1,TRBJ2-1,TGCGCCAGCAGCTTGGCCGGGACAGGGGTTAACGAGCAGTTCTTC,CASSLAGTGVNEQFF
NA,NA,TRBV10-2,TRBJ2-3,TGCGCCAGCAGGACGATCGGGGATACGCAGTATTTT,CASRTIGDTQYF
NA,NA,TRBV27,TRBJ2-7,TGTGCCAGCAGTTCCTTCTCTGGAGGGAACGAGCAGTACTTC,CASSSFSGGNEQYF
many,TRBD1,TRBV12-3/TRBV12-4,TRBJ2-7,TGTGCCAGCAGTATGACAGGGGGCGGATACGAGCAGTACTTC,CASSMTGGGYEQYF
NA,NA,TRBV20-1,TRBJ1-1,TGCAGTGCACTTCCTCGACACCTTGAGATTACTGAAGCTTTCTTT,CSALPRHLEITEAFF
NA,NA,TRBV7-9,TRBJ2-1,TGTGCCAGCAGCATGGACTGGCCCAATGAGCAGTTCTTC,CASSMDWPNEQFF
many,NA,TRBV29-1,TRBJ2-7,TGCAGCGTTGGTGACTCCTCCTACGAGCAGTACTTC,CSVGDSSYEQYF
few,TRBD2,TRBV7-9,TRBJ2-7,TGTGCCAGCGCCCCGGTGGGGGGGTCAGAGCAGTACTTC,CASAPVGGSEQYF
few,TRBD2,TRBV11-3,TRBJ2-1,TGTGCCAGCAGCCGCGCCGGGGGGGGGACTACCAACAATGAGCAGTTCTTC,CASSRAGGGTTNNEQFF
few,NA,TRBV21-1,TRBJ2-3,TGTGCCAGCAGCAAACGAGGAGGCGAAGATACGCAGTATTTT,CASSKRGGEDTQYF
many,NA,TRBV29-1,TRBJ2-7,TGCAGCGTTGCCGATTCCTACGAGCAGTACTTC,CSVADSYEQYF
NA,NA,TRBV7-9,TRBJ2-1,TGTGCCAGCAGCAGCCACGGCGGCGGGTACAATGAGCAGTTCTTC,CASSSHGGGYNEQFF
NA,NA,TRBV3-1,TRBJ1-6,TGTGCCAGCAGCAACCGACAGTATTCACCCCTCCACTTT,CASSNRQYSPLHF
many,NA,TRBV28,TRBJ1-1,TGTGCCAGCAGTTTTTTTCAGGGGAACACTGAAGCTTTCTTT,CASSFFQGNTEAFF
few,TRBD2,TRBV4-1,TRBJ2-3,TGCGCCAGCAGCCACGGACTAGTCCAAGATACGCAGTATTTT,CASSHGLVQDTQYF
few,TRBD1,TRBV4-1,TRBJ1-2,TGCGCCAGCAGCCACCTGACAGGGGTAGCGGGCTACACCTTC,CASSHLTGVAGYTF
many,TRBD2,TRBV5-1,TRBJ2-1,TGCGCCAGCAGCTTAGCGGGAGACTCCTACAATGAGCAGTTCTTC,CASSLAGDSYNEQFF
few,TRBD1,TRBV7-9,TRBJ2-7,TGTGCCAGCAGCCCCCGGACAGGGACCGAGCAGTACTTC,CASSPRTGTEQYF
NA,NA,TRBV28,TRBJ2-7,TGTGCCAGCAGTTTAAGTCTGAGCTCCTACGAGCAGTACTTC,CASSLSLSSYEQYF
few,NA,TRBV4-1,TRBJ2-7,TGCGCCAGCAGTCTTATGGAAGGAGAGGCCTACGAGCAGTACTTC,CASSLMEGEAYEQYF
NA,NA,TRBV20-1,TRBJ2-2,TGCAGTGCAACCACGGGTTCCGGGGAGCTGTTTTTT,CSATTGSGELFF
NA,TRBD2,TRBV20-1,TRBJ2-7,TGCAGTGCCCGAGGACTAGCCGCGTACGAGCAGTACTTC,CSARGLAAYEQYF
NA,NA,TRBV7-9,TRBJ2-3,TGTGCCAGCAGCTTAGGACTAGGAGGGACAGATACGCAGTATTTT,CASSLGLGGTDTQYF
many,NA,TRBV4-1,TRBJ2-7,TGCGCCAGCAGCTTCGATATGGGGGTAGAGCAGTACTTC,CASSFDMGVEQYF
few,TRBD1,TRBV12-3/TRBV12-4,TRBJ2-3,TGTGCCAGCAGCATGCGGACAGGAGATTTAACAGATACGCAGTATTTT,CASSMRTGDLTDTQYF
NA,NA,TRBV7-6,TRBJ2-1,TGTGCCAGCAGCTTAGAACCCTCTTCGGAGCAGTTCTTC,CASSLEPSSEQFF
few,TRBD2,TRBV7-9,TRBJ2-7,TGTGCCGGGGCAAAGGGGCGGGAGGTCTACGAGCAGTACTTC,CAGAKGREVYEQYF
many,TRBD2,TRBV12-3/TRBV12-4,TRBJ2-1,TGTGCCAGCAGTTCCCCCGGGACTAGCGCCAACAATGAGCAGTTCTTC,CASSSPGTSANNEQFF